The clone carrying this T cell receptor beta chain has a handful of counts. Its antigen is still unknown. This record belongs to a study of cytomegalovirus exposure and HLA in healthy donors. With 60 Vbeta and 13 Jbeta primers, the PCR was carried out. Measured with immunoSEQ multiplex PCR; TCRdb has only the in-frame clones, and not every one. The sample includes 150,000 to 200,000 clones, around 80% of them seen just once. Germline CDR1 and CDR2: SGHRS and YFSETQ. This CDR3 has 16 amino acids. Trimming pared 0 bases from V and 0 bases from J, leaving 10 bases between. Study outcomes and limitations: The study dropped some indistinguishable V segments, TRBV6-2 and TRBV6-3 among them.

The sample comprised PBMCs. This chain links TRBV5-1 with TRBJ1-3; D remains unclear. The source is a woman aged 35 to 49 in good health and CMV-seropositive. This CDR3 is CASSLDSHLSGNTIYF. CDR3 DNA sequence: TGCGCCAGCAGCTTGGACAGCCATCTCTCTGGAAACACCATATATTTT.